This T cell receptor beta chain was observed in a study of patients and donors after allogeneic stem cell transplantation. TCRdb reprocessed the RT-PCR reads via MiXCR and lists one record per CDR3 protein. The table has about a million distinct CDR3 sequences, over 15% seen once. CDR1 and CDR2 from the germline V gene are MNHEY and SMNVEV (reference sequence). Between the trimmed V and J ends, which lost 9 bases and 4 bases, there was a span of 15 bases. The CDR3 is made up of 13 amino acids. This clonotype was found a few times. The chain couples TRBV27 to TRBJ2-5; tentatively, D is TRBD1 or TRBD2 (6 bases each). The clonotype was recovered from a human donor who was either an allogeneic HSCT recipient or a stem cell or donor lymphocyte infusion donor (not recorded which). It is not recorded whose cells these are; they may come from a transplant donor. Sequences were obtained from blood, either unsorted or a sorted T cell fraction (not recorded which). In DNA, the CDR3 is TGTGCCAGTAAATCCAGGGGAGGAGAGACCCAGTACTTC. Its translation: CASKSRGGETQYF.